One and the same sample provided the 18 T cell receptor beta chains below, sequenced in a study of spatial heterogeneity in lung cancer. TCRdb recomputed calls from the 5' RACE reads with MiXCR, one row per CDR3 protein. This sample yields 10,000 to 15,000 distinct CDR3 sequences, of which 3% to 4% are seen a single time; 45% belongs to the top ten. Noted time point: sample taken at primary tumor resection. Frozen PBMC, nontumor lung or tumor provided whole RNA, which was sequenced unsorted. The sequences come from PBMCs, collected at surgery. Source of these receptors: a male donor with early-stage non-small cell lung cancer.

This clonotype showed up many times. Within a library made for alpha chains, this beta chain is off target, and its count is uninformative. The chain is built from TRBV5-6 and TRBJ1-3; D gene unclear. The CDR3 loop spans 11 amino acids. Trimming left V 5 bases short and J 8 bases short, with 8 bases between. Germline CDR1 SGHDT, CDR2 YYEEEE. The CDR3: CASSRVDTIYF. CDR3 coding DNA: TGTGCCAGCAGTCGGGTTGACACCATATATTTT.

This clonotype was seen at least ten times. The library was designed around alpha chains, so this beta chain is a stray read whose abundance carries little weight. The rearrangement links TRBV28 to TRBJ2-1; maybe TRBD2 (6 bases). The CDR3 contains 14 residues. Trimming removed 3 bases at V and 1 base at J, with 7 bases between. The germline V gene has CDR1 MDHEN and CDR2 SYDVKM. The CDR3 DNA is TGTGCCAGCAGTTTCCTAGCGTCCTACAATGAGCAGTTCTTC. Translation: CASSFLASYNEQFF.

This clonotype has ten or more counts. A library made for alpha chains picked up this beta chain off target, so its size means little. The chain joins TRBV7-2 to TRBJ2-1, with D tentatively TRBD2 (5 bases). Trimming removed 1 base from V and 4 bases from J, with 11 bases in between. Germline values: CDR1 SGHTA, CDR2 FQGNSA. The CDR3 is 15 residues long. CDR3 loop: CASSLGHGIYNEQFF. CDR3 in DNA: TGTGCCAGCAGCTTAGGACACGGGATATACAATGAGCAGTTCTTC.

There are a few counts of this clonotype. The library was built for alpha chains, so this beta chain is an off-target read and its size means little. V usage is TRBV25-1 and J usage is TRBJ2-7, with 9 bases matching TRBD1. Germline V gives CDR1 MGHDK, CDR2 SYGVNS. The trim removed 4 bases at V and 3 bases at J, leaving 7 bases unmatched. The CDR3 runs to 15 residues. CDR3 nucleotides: TGTGCCAGCAGTGCCCCGGGACAGGGCTTCTACGAGCAGTACTTC. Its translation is CASSAPGQGFYEQYF.

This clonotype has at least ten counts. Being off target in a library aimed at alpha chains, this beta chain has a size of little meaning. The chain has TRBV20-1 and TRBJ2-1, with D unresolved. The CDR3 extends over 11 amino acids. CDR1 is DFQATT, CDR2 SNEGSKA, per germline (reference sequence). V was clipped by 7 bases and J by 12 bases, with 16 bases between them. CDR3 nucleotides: TGCAGTGTCAATTCCCCGGCTATGCAGTTCTTC. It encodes CSVNSPAMQFF.

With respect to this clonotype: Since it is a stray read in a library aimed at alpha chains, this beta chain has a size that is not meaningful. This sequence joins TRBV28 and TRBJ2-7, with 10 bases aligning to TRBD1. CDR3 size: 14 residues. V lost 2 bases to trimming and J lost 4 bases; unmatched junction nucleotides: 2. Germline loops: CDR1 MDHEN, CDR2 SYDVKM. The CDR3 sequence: CASSLRQGAYEQYF. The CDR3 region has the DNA TGTGCCAGCAGTTTAAGACAGGGGGCATACGAGCAGTACTTC.

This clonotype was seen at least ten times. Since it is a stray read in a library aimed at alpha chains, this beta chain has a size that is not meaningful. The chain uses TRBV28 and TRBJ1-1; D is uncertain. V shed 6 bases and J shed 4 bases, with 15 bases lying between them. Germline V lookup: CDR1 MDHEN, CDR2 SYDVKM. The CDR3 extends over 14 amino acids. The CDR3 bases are TGTGCCAGCAGCCCGTCCGGTCCCGTCACTGAAGCTTTCTTT. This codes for CASSPSGPVTEAFF.

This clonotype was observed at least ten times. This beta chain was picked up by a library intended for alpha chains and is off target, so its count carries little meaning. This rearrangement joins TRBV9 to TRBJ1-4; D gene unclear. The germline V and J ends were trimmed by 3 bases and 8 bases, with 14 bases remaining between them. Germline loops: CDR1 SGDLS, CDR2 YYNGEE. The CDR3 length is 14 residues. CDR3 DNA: TGTGCCAGCAGCGAGCAACCCTCCGGCGAAAAACTGTTTTTT. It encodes CASSEQPSGEKLFF.

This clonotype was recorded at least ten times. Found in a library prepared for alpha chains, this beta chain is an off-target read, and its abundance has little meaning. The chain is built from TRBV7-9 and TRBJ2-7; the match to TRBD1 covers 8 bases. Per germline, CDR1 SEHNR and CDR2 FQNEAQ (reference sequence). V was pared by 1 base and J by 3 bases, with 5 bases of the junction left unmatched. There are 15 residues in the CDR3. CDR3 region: CASSLDAGGYYEQYF. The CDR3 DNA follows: TGTGCCAGCAGCTTAGATGCAGGGGGCTACTACGAGCAGTACTTC.

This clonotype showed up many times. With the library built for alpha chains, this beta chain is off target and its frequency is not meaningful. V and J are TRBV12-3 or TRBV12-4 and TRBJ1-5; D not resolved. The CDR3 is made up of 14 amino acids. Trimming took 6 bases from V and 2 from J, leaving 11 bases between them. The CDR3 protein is CASRPQYGNQPQHF. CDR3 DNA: TGTGCCAGCAGACCACAGTACGGCAATCAGCCCCAGCATTTT.

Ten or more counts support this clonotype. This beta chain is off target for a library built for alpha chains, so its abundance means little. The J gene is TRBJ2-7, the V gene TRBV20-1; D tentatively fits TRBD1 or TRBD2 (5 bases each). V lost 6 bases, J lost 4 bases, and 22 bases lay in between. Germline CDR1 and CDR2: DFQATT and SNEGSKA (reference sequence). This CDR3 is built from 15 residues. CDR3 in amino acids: CSATRDGRGSYEQYF. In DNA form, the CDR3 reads TGCAGTGCGACCCGGGACGGAAGGGGTTCGTACGAGCAGTACTTC.

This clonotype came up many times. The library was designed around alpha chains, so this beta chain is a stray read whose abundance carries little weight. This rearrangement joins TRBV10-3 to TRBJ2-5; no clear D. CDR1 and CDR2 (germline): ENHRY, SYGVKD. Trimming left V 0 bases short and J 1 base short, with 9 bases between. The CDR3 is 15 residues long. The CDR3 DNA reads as TGTGCCATCAGTGAGTCGTTCACAGCCCAAGAGACCCAGTACTTC. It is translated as CAISESFTAQETQYF.

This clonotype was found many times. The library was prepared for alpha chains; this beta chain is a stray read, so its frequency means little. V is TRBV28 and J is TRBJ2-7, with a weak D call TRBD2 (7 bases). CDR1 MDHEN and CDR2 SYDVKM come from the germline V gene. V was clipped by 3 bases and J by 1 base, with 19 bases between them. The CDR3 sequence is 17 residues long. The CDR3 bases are TGTGCCAGCAGTTTGGGGGCGCCCGGGAGGAGTTCCTACGAGCAGTACTTC. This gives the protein CASSLGAPGRSSYEQYF.

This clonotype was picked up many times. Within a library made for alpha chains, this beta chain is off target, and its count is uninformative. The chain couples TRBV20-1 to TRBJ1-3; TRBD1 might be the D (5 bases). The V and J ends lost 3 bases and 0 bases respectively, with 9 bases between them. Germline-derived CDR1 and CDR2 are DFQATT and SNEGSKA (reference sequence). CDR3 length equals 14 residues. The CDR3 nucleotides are TGCAGTGCTAGGGCAACAGGCTCTGGAAACACCATATATTTT. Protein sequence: CSARATGSGNTIYF.

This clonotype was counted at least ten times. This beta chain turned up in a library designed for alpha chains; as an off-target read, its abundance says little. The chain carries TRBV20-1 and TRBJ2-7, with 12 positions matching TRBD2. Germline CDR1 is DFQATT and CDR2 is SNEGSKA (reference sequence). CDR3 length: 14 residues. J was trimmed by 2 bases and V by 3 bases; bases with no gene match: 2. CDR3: CSARLAGGPYEQYF. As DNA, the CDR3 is TGCAGTGCTAGGCTAGCGGGAGGGCCCTACGAGCAGTACTTC.

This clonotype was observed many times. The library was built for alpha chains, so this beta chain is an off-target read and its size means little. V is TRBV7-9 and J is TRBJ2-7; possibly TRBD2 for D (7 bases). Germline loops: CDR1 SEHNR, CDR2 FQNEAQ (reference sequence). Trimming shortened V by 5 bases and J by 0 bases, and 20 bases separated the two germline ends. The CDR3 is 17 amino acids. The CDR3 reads CASSVPIGGRSSYEQYF. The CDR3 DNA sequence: TGTGCCAGCAGCGTCCCTATCGGGGGGCGAAGCTCCTACGAGCAGTACTTC.

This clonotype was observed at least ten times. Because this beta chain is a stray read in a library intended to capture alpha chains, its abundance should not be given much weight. The CDR3 DNA reads TGTGCCAGCGGGGCCGACAGGAACACTGAAGCTTTCTTT. Protein sequence: CASGADRNTEAFF. The chain joins TRBV7-6 to TRBJ1-1; maybe TRBD1 (5 bases). The CDR3 consists of 13 residues. The germline CDR1 and CDR2 sequences are SGHVS and FNYEAQ. Trimming left V 8 bases short and J 1 base short, with 11 bases between.

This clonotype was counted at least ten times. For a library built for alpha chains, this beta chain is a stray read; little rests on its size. The CDR3 region is CASSYTGVGNEQFF. DNA for the CDR3: TGTGCCAGCAGTTACACGGGGGTTGGGAATGAGCAGTTCTTC. The chain joins TRBV6-5 to TRBJ2-1, with D maybe TRBD2 (6 bases). Germline values: CDR1 MNHEY, CDR2 SVGAGI. Trimming cost V 2 bases and J 7 bases, with 12 bases left between them. The CDR3 is 14 amino acids.